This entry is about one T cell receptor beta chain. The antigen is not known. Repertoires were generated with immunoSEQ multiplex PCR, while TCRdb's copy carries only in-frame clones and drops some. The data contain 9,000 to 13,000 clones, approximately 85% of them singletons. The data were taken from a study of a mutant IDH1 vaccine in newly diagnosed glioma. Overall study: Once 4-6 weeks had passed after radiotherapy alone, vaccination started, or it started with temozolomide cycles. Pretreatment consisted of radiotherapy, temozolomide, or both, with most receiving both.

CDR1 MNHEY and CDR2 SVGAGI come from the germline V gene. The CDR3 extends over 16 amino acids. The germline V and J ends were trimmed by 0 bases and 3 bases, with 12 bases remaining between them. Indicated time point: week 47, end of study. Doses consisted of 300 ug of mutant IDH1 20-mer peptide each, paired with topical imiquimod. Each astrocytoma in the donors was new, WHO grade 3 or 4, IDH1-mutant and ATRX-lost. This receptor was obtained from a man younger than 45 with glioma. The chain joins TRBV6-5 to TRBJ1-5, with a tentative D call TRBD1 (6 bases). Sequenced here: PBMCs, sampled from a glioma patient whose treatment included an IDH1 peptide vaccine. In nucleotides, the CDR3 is TGTGCCAGCAGTTACTCCTCAGGGGCGAACAATCAGCCCCAGCATTTT. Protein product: CASSYSSGANNQPQHF.